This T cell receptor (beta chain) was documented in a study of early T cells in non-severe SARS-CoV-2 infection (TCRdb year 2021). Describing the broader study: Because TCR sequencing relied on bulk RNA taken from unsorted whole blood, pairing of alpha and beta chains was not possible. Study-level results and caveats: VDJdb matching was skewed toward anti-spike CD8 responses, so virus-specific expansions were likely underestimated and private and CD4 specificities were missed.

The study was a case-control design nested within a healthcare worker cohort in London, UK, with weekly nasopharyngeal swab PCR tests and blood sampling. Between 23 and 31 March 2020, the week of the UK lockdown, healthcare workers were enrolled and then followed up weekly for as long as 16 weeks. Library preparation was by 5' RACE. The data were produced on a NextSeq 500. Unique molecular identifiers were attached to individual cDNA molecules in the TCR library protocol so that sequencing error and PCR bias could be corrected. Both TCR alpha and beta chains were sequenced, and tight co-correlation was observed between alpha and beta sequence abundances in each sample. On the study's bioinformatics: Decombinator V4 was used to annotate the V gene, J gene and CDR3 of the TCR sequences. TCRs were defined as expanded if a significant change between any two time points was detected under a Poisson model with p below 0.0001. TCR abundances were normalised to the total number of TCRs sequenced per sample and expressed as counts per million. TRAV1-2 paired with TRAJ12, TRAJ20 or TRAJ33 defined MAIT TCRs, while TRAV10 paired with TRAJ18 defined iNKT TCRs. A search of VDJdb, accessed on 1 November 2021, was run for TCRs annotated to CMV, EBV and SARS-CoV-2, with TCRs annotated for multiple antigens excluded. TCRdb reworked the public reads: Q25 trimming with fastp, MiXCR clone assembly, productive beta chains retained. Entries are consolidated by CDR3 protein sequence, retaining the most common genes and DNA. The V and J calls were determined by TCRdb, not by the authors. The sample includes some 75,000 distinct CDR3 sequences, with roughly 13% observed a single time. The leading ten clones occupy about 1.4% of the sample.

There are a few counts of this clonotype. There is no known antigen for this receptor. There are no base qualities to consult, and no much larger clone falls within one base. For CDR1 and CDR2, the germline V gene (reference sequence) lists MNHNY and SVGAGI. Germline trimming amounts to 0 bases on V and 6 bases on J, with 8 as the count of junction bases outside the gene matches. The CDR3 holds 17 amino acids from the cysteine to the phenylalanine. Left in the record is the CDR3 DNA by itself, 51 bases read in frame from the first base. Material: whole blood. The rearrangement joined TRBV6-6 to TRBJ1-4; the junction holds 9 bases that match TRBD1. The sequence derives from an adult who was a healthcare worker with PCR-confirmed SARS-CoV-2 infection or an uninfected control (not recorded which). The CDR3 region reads CASSYSPMTGGDEKLFF. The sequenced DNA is TGTGCCAGCAGTTACTCCCCGATGACAGGGGGTGATGAAAAACTGTTTTTT.